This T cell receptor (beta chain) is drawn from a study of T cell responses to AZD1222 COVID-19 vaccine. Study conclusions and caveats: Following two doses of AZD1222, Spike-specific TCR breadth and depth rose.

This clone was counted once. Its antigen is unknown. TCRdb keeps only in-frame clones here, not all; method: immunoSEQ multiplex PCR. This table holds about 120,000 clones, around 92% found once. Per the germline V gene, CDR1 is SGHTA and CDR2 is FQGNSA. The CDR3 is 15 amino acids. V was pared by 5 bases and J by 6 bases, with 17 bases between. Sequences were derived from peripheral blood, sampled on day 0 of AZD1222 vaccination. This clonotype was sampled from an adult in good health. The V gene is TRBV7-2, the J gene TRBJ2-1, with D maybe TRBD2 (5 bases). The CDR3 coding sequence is TGTGCCAGCAGCCCCAGCTCGGGGATAACCAATGAGCAGTTCTTC. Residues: CASSPSSGITNEQFF.